A single sample gave rise to the 9 T cell receptor beta chains below, sequenced in a study of T cell repertoires and HLA-DP antigens. HeLa cells expressing allogeneic DPB1 restimulated the 15-day-expanded CD4+ cells for 24 h. HeLa stimulator cells carried retrovirally transduced HLA-DPA1/DPB1, HLA-DM, invariant chain and CD80. Here immunoSEQ multiplex PCR was the method, and the copy in TCRdb shows in-frame clones only, minus some. The repertoire includes 2,000 or so clones, roughly 72% of them detected once, and about 50% sits in the top ten. Specimen: CD137- CD4+ T cells from cultured PBMCs. These receptors all come from a man aged 45-60 years in good health and CMV-seronegative.

The rearrangement uses TRBV5-5 and TRBJ1-2, with 8 bases identical to TRBD1. The V and J ends lost 3 bases and 0 bases, in that order; junction bases with no gene match: 10. Germline-derived CDR1 and CDR2 are SGHKS and YYEKEE (reference sequence). The CDR3 contains 17 residues. In DNA, the CDR3 is TGTGCCAGCAGCTGGGACAGGCCCCGACTTCCTAACTATGGCTACACCTTC. This sequence encodes CASSWDRPRLPNYGYTF.

The chain is built from TRBV18 and TRBJ2-3; a possible D gene is TRBD1 (5 bases). The CDR3 has 14 residues. CDR1 is KGHSH, CDR2 LQKENI, per germline. V lost 4 bases to trimming and J lost 4 bases, with 12 bases between them. CDR3 sequence reads: CASSLKAGPDTQYF. The CDR3 bases are TGTGCCAGCTCACTCAAAGCAGGGCCAGATACGCAGTATTTT.

On this clone: This is likely a read error, given that the CDR3 carries no conserved phenylalanine or tryptophan at its end. Because the CDR3's place on the DNA is in doubt, the DNA is left out and the CDR3 is given as listed by TCRdb. CDR3 region: CASSRGSGTPVY. The V and J genes are TRBV7-9 and TRBJ2-7; TRBD2 is the table's D call, not checked against the DNA. Germline CDR1 is SEHNR and CDR2 is FQNEAQ (reference sequence). The CDR3 is 12 residues long, ends included.

As to this clone: One junction end does not reproduce the germline sequence, and a read error may be involved. This sequence joins TRBV5-3 and TRBJ2-7; D call uncertain. TRBV5-3 belongs to the ORF category, with a function that is uncertain. This CDR3 comprises 13 residues. CDR3 in DNA: TGTGCCAGCAGCTTGAAACCGGGCTACGAGCAGTACTTC. Amino acids: CASSLKPGYEQYF.

The rearrangement joins TRBV6-5 to TRBJ2-3; TRBD1 matches 7 bases. V was clipped by 6 bases and J by 2 bases; unmatched bases: 2. The CDR3 is 13 amino acids. The germline V gene has CDR1 MNHEY and CDR2 SVGAGI. Here the CDR3 reads CASRGTATDTQYF. The CDR3 region has the DNA TGTGCCAGCAGGGGGACAGCCACAGATACGCAGTATTTT.

The J gene is TRBJ2-7, the V gene TRBV5-1; no clear D. Germline V CDR1 and CDR2: SGHRS, YFSETQ. This CDR3 has 16 amino acids. The V end lost 2 bases, the J end lost 5 bases, and 20 bases lay between the germline ends. CDR3 coding DNA: TGCGCCAGCAGCTTCGGAAGGGCCTCGTCTAGTCACGAGCAGTACTTC. Translation: CASSFGRASSSHEQYF. Filled out from reference TRBV5-1 and TRBJ2-7, the complete variable domain reads KAGVTQTPRYLIKTRGQQVTLSCSPISGHRSVSWYQQTPGQGLQFLFEYFSETQRNKGNFPGRFSGRQFSNSRSEMNVSTLELGDSALYLCASSFGRASSSHEQYFGPGTRLTVT.

The V gene is TRBV2, the J gene TRBJ1-4; D not certain. Germline-derived CDR1 and CDR2 are SNHLY and FYNNEI. Trimming took off 3 bases at V and 4 bases at J, with 3 bases between the two ends. This CDR3 has 12 amino acids. The CDR3: CASSEDNEKLFF. CDR3 in DNA: TGTGCCAGCAGTGAGGATAATGAAAAACTGTTTTTT.

This chain joins TRBV28 and TRBJ2-2; a possible D gene is TRBD1 (5 bases). Germline lookup yields CDR1 MDHEN and CDR2 SYDVKM. This CDR3 has 14 amino acids. The germline V and J ends were trimmed by 3 bases and 4 bases, with 9 bases remaining between them. The CDR3 protein is CASSFRQTTGELFF. For the CDR3, the DNA is TGTGCCAGCAGTTTTCGACAGACCACCGGGGAGCTGTTTTTT.

V and J are TRBV18 and TRBJ2-1; unclear D gene. The CDR3 covers 16 residues. From germline, CDR1 is KGHSH and CDR2 LQKENI. V lost 0 bases, J lost 5 bases, and 14 bases lay in between. Here the CDR3 DNA reads TGTGCCAGCTCACCACCGGACCGGCGTATTAACAATGAGCAGTTCTTC. It translates to CASSPPDRRINNEQFF.